Here is one TCR beta chain with its context. As yet, its antigen is unknown. The data were obtained in a study of T cells in localized non-small cell lung cancer. Broader study findings: Clonality peaked in uninvolved adjacent lung rather than tumor. In adjacent lung, a median roughly 60 of the top 100 tumor clones were found.

Assay used: immunoSEQ multiplex PCR; TCRdb lists only in-frame clones, some missing. The table shows about 30,000 clones, with approximately 90% occurring only once. The sequencing here drew on peripheral blood, taken before any cancer treatment. The receptor's source is a female donor over 55 with stage III squamous cell lung carcinoma.

This CDR3 reads CASSVAPTGELFF. The CDR3 coding sequence is TGTGCCAGCAGTGTCGCGCCCACCGGGGAGCTGTTTTTT. The chain is built from TRBV6-5 and TRBJ2-2, with D unclear. Trimming pared 5 bases from V and 4 bases from J, leaving 8 bases between. The CDR3 covers 13 residues. CDR1 is MNHEY and CDR2 is SVGAGI in the germline V gene.